This T cell receptor (beta chain) was sequenced during a study of high-grade serous ovarian cancer treatment subgroups. A word on this clone: Its antigen is not identified.

Study-wide findings and caveats: The analyses considered CDR3 and ignored CDR1 and CDR2.

Germline-derived CDR1 and CDR2 are SGHTA and FQGNSA. The CDR3 spans 13 residues. Trimming removed 2 bases from V and 6 bases from J, with 10 bases in between. The tumor samples were collected prior to definitive surgery or chemotherapy. TCRdb's table, derived via immunoSEQ multiplex PCR, lists solely in-frame clones and lacks some. Among approximately 9,600 clones listed, 60% to 80% were seen once. The receptor's source is a human donor with high-grade serous ovarian cancer. The chain links TRBV7-2 to TRBJ1-1; D remains ambiguous. Sequencing was done on a sample of tumor tissue. CDR3 loop: CASSLNGLAEAFF. The DNA for the CDR3 is TGTGCCAGCAGCTTAAACGGTTTGGCTGAAGCTTTCTTT.